This TCR beta chain is from a study of blood T cell repertoires in COVID-19. Study overall: COVID-19 samples, acute and convalescent, were from the United States, Italy and Spain. T cells, B-cell-depleted T cells, or PBMCs supplied cDNA or gDNA.

CDR1 is SGHTA, CDR2 FQGNSA, per germline. Trimming removed 3 bases at V and 7 bases at J, with 10 bases between. This CDR3 has 13 residues. Assay used: immunoSEQ multiplex PCR; TCRdb lists only in-frame clones, some missing. The repertoire holds about 150,000 clones, with roughly nine tenths as singletons. The chain has TRBV7-2 and TRBJ1-3; D gene unclear. Specimen: peripheral blood. The TCR was taken from a man over 45 with acute or convalescent COVID-19. The CDR3 nucleotides read TGTGCCAGCAGCTTGGGAGTCCGGAACACCATATATTTT. It codes for CASSLGVRNTIYF.